This T cell receptor (beta chain) was retrieved from a study of OX40 agonist ivuxolimab in advanced cancers. Study-wide context: Ivuxolimab, which targeted the costimulatory receptor OX40 (CD134), was an agonistic, fully human IgG2 monoclonal antibody. Intravenous ivuxolimab was administered to patients every 2 weeks at six dose levels: 0.01, 0.1, 0.3, 1.5, 3 and 10 mg/kg. Of the 50 to 55 dose-escalation patients, hepatocellular carcinoma was present in approximately 20, melanoma in some 15, renal cell carcinoma in 9 and head and neck cancer in 9. In the dose-escalation cohort, 65% to 85% of patients were male, and the mean age was 60 years with a range of about 20 to 80. Prior anti-PD-1, anti-PD-L1 or anti-CTLA-4 therapy was permitted, and checkpoint inhibitors had been received by roughly 42% of dose-escalation patients. Partial responses occurred in three dose-escalation patients, of whom one had hepatocellular carcinoma and two had cutaneous melanoma. The point of sequencing TCRbeta in the periphery was to test whether ivuxolimab changed TCR sequence diversity and drove clonal T-cell expansion. The paper reports the monotherapy dose-escalation portion (N of about 50 patients) of the phase I ivuxolimab trial. The research as a whole found: Low levels of normalized T-cell clonal expansion were also seen in some nonresponding patients. After ivuxolimab, CD8+ T cells had more expanded clones than CD4+ T cells on average. Partial responders in the 0.1-3.0 mg/kg groups had among the lowest normalized peripheral clonal expansion, especially among CD8+ T cells. At doses of 0.1 to 3.0 mg/kg, clonal expansion of both CD4+ and CD8+ blood T cells was observed from baseline to week 6. Antigen specificity was not determined for the clonally expanded peripheral T cells.

A word on this clone: The target of this receptor is not known. The input lacks base qualities; no much larger clone sits a single base away.

For sequencing of the TCRbeta CDR3 region, genomic DNA was extracted from the sorted cells. The immunoSEQ Assay was used for sequencing of TCRbeta CDR3 regions. TCRdb took over this immuneACCESS table, retaining in-frame rearrangements with V and J assigned. Such tables are incomplete; in checked studies, under half of the missing clones stem from an unresolved V gene, and the remainder is unexplained. This sample gives roughly 89,000 clones in total; 86% of them show up just once. The ten top clones hold around 6.3% of the sample. V trim: 8 bases; J trim: 7 bases; unmatched bases: 8. The cysteine opens and the phenylalanine closes a CDR3 of 14 amino acids. Only CDR3 DNA remains: 42 bases, in frame from the first base. CDR1 and CDR2 are read off the germline V gene as SNHLY and FYNNEI. The trial excluded patients who had a history of autoimmune disease or were on systemic immunosuppression. Peripheral blood for TCR sequencing was collected from all dose cohorts at baseline, on cycle 4 day 1, and on cycle 7 day 1. The samples were drawn from a first-in-human, open-label, multicenter phase I dose-escalation trial of ivuxolimab. The trial enrolled adults with locally advanced or metastatic head and neck squamous cell, hepatocellular, melanoma or renal cell carcinoma. CD4+ and CD8+ T cells were sorted separately from peripheral blood before TCR sequencing.

The sequence was collected from an adult with an advanced solid tumor such as melanoma, head and neck, liver or kidney cancer. Specimen: CD4+ or CD8+ T cells sorted from blood, collected in a trial of the OX40 agonist ivuxolimab. This chain is built from TRBV2 and TRBJ2-1, with 10 bases aligning to TRBD1. In nucleotide form, the sequence is TGTGCCAGCGTCTGGGACAGGGGAAGGAATGAGCAGTTCTTC. Translated, this gives CASVWDRGRNEQFF.